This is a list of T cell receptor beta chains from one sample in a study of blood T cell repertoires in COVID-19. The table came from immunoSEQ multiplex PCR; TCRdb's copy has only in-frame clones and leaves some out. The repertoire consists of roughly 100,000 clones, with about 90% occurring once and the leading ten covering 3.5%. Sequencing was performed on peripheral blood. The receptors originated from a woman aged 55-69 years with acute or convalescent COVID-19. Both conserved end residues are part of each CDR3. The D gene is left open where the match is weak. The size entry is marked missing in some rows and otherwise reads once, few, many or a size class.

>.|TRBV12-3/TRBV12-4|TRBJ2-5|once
TGTGCCAGCAGTTTGGGGGGAGGAGAGACCCAGTACTTC
CASSLGGGETQYF
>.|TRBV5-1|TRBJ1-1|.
TGCGCCAGCAGCTTGTGGGGGGAATACACTGAAGCTTTCTTT
CASSLWGEYTEAFF
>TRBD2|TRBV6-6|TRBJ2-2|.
TGTGCCAGTCGTAGCGGGAGGTTTCCCGGGGAGCTGTTTTTT
CASRSGRFPGELFF
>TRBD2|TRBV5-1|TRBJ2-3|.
TGCGCCAGCAAGCAGGTAGCGGGAGGAGTAAGGGATACGCAGTATTTT
CASKQVAGGVRDTQYF
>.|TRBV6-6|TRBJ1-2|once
TGTGCCAGCAGTTGGGGCGGAGTGGACTATGGCTACACCTTC
CASSWGGVDYGYTF
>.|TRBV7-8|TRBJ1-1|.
TGTGCCAGCAGCCGAGGACAGATAAACACTGAAGCTTTCTTT
CASSRGQINTEAFF
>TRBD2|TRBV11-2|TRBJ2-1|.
TGTGCCAGCAGCTTAGGACTAGCAGGTGAGCAGTTCTTC
CASSLGLAGEQFF
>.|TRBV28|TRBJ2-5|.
TGTGCCAGCAGTTTCATCCCAGAGACCCAGTACTTC
CASSFIPETQYF
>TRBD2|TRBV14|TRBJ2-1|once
TGTGCCAGCAGCCAAGTCATCCTAGCGGGAGTGCTAAATGAGCAGTTCTTC
CASSQVILAGVLNEQFF
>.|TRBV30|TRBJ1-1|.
TGTGCCTGGAGTGTGTGGAGCGCTGAAGCTTTCTTT
CAWSVWSAEAFF
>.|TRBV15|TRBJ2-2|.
TGTGCCACCAGAGAGAGAGGGGGAACCGGGGAGCTGTTTTTT
CATRERGGTGELFF
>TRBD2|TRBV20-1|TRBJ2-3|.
TGCAGTGCTAGTGGGGGGGGGTTCACAGATACGCAGTATTTT
CSASGGGFTDTQYF
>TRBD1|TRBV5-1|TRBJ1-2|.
TGCGCCAGCAGCCCCGGAAGGGACAGCTATGGCTACACCTTC
CASSPGRDSYGYTF
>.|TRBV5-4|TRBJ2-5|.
TGTGCCAGCAGCCTGTTGGAGACCCAGTACTTC
CASSLLETQYF
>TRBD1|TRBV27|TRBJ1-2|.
TGTGCCAGCAGTTTAACCGGGACAGGGAGTGGCTACACCTTC
CASSLTGTGSGYTF
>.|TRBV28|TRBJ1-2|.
TGTGCCAGCAGAGAAACAGCTAACTATGGCTACACCTTC
CASRETANYGYTF
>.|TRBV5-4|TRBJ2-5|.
TGTGCCAGCAGCTTGGGGGGCACTCAAGAGACCCAGTACTTC
CASSLGGTQETQYF
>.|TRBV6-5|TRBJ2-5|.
TGTGCCAGCAGTCCCACCGGGGATACGGGGGAGACCCAGTACTTC
CASSPTGDTGETQYF
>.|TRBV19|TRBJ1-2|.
TGTGCCAGTAGTATAGACAGTTTATCTGGCTACACCTTC
CASSIDSLSGYTF
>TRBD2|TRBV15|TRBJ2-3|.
TGTGCCCCCGCGAGTGGGGCGGGAGGTCCAGATACGCAGTATTTT
CAPASGAGGPDTQYF
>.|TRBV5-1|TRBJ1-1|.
TGCGCCAGCAGCTCCCCAGACAGTCTGAACACTGAAGCTTTCTTT
CASSSPDSLNTEAFF
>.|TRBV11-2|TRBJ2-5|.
TGTGCCAGCAGCTTTGGCTTTCAAGAGACCCAGTACTTC
CASSFGFQETQYF
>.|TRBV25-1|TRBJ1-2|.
TGTGCCAGCAGTGACAGCGGGGATAACTATGGCTACACCTTC
CASSDSGDNYGYTF
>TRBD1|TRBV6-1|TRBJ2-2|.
TGTGCCAGCAGTGATGCCCTGCCCAGGGGGCATTTCGGGGAGCTGTTTTTT
CASSDALPRGHFGELFF
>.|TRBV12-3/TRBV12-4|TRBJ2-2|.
TGTGCCAGCAGTTTAATGCGAGTCGGGGAGCTGTTTTTT
CASSLMRVGELFF
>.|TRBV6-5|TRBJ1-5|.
TGTGCCAGCTCTCAGGAAGGCAATCAGCCCCAGCATTTT
CASSQEGNQPQHF
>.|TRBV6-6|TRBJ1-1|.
TGTGCCAGCAGTTACTCCCAGGGGCCCACTGAAGCTTTCTTT
CASSYSQGPTEAFF